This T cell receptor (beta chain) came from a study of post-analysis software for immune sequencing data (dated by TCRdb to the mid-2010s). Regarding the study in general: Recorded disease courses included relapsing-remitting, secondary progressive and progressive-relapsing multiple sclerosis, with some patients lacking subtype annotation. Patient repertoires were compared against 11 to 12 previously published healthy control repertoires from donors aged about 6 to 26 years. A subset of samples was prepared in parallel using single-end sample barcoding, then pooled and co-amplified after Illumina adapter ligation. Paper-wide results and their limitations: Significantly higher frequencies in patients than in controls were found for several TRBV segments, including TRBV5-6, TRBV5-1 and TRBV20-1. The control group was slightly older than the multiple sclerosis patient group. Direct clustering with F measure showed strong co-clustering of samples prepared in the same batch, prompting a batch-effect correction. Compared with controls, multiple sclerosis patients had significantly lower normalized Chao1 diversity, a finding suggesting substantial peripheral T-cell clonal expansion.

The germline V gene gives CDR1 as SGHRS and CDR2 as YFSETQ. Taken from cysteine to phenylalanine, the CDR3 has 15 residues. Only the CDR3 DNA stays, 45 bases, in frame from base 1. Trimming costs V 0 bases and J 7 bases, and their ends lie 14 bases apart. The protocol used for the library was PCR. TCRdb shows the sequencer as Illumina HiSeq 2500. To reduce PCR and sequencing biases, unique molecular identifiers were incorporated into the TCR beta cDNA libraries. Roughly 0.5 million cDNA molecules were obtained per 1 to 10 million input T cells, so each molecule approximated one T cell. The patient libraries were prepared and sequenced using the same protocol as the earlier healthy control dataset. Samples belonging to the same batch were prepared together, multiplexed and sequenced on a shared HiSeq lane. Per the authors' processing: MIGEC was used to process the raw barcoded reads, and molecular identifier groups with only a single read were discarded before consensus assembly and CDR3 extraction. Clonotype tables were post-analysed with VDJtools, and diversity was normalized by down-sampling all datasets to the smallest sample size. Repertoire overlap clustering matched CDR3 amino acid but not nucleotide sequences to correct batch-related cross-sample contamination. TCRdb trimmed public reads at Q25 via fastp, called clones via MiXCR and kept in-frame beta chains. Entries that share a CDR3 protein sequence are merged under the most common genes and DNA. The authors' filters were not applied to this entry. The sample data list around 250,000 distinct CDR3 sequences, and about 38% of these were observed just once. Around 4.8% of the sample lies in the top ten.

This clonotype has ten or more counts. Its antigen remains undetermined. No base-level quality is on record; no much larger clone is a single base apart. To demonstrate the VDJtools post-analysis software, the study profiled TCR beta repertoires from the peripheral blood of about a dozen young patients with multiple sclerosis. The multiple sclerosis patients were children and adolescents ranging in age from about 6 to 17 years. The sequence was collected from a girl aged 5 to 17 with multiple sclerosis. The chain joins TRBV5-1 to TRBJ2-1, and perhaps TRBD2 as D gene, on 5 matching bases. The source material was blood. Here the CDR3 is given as CASSLGGSPGNEQFF. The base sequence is TGCGCCAGCAGCTTGGGCGGGTCTCCAGGAAATGAGCAGTTCTTC.